This T cell receptor beta chain was sequenced in a study of response to subunit inactivated influenza vaccine. The germline V and J ends were trimmed by 5 bases and 0 bases, with 13 bases remaining between them. The CDR3 covers 15 residues. Germline V gene lookup returns CDR1 MDHEN and CDR2 SYDVKM. TCRdb reanalysed the RT-PCR reads using MiXCR and keeps one entry per CDR3 protein. The table records about 650,000 distinct CDR3 sequences, around a sixth of them present only once. Sequences were derived from PBMCs from blood, sampled 11 to 12 days after vaccination. The TCR comes from a man aged 50 to 59 who received an inactivated influenza vaccine. The V and J genes are TRBV28 and TRBJ1-2; D possibly corresponds to TRBD1 (6 bases). The CDR3 DNA reads TGTGCCAGCAGTCGAACAGGGTTCCCTAACTATGGCTACACCTTC. Amino acid sequence: CASSRTGFPNYGYTF.